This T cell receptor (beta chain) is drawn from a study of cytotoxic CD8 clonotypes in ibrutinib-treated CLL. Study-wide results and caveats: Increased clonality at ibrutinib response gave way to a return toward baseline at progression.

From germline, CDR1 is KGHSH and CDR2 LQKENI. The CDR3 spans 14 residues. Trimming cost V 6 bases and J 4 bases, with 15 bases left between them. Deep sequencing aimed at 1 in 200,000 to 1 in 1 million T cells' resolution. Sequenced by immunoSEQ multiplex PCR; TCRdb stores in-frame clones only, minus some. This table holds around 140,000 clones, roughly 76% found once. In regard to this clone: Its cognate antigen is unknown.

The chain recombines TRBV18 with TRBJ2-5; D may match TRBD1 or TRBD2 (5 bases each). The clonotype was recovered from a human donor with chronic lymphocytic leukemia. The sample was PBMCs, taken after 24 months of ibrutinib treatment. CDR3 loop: CASSASGTTETQYF. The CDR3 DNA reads TGTGCCAGCTCGGCGTCGGGGACGACAGAGACCCAGTACTTC. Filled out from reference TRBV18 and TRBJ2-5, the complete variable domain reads NAGVMQNPRHLVRRRGQEARLRCSPMKGHSHVYWYRQLPEEGLKFMVYLQKENIIDESGMPKERFSAEFPKEGPSILRIQQVVRGDSAAYFCASSASGTTETQYFGPGTRLLVL.